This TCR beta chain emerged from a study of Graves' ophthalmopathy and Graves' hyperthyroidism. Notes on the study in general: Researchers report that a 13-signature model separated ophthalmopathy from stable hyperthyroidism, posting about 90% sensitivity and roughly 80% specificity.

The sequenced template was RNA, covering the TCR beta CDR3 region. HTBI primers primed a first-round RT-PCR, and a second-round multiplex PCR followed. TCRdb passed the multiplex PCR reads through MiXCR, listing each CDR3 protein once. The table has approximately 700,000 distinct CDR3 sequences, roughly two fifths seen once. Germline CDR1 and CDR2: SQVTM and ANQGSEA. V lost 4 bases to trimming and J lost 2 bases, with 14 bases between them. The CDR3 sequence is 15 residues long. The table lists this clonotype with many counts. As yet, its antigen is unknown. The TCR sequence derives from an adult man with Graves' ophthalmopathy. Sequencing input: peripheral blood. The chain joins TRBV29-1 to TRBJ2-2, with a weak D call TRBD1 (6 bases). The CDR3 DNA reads TGCAGCGTTGCTACCGCGACAGGAAACACCGGGGAGCTGTTTTTT. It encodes CSVATATGNTGELFF.